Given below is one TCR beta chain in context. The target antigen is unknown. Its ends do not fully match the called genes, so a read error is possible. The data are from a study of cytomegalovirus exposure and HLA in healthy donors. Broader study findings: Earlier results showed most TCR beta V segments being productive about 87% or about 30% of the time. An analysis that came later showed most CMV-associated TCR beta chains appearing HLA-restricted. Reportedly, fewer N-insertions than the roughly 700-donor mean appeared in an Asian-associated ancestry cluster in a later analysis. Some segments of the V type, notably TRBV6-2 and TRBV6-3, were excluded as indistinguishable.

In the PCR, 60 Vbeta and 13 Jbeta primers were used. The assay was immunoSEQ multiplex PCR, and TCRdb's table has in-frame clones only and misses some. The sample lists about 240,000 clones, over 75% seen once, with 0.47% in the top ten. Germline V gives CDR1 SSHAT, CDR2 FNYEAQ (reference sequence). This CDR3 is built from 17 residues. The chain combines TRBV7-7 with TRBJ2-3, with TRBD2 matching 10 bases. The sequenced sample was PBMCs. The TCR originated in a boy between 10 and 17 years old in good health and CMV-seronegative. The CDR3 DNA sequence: TGTGCTAGCAGCTTCGGGGCTAGCGGGGGTAGGGCAGATACGCAGTATTTT. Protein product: CASSFGASGGRADTQYF.